This passage covers 19 T cell receptor beta chains from one sample sequenced in a study of neurological immune-mediated disorders. TCRdb ran MiXCR on the 5' RACE reads and lists one entry per CDR3 protein. In the table there are 46,000 or so distinct CDR3 sequences, around 10% of which are singletons. Sequencing input: PBMCs. The receptors derive from a woman in her thirties or forties with HTLV-1-associated myelopathy (HAM/TSP).

This clonotype was seen repeatedly, ten times or more. This chain connects TRBV7-3 to TRBJ2-4; tentative D call: TRBD2 (6 bases). CDR1 is SGHTA and CDR2 is FQGTGA in the germline V gene. The V end was cut by 6 bases, the J end by 6 bases, with 12 bases between. There are 13 residues in the CDR3. The CDR3 DNA reads TGTGCCAGCAGTCCCGAGGAGGGAAACATTCAGTACTTC. It specifies CASSPEEGNIQYF. Variable domain in full (rest from reference TRBV7-3 and TRBJ2-4): GAGVSQTPSNKVTEKGKYVELRCDPISGHTALYWYRQSLGQGPEFLIYFQGTGAADDSGLPNDRFFAVRPEGSVSTLKIQRTERGDSAVYLCASSPEEGNIQYFGAGTRLSVL.

This clonotype showed up many times. The chain has TRBV20-1 and TRBJ2-3; 7 bases are shared with TRBD2. The V gene end was trimmed by 4 bases and the J gene end by 2 bases; junction bases not matched to a gene: 6. The germline V gene has CDR1 DFQATT and CDR2 SNEGSKA (reference sequence). The CDR3 extends over 14 amino acids. The CDR3 DNA reads as TGCAGTGCTATCCGGGACTACAACACAGATACGCAGTATTTT. Translating gives CSAIRDYNTDTQYF.

The CDR3: CASSLDGVEQYF. The CDR3, as DNA: TGCGCCAGCAGCTTGGATGGGGTCGAGCAGTACTTC. The chain carries TRBV5-1 and TRBJ2-7; D remains ambiguous. From germline, CDR1 is SGHRS and CDR2 YFSETQ. V was clipped by 0 bases and J by 6 bases, with 7 bases between them. The CDR3 sequence is 12 residues long.

This clonotype occurred many times. CDR3 in amino acids: CASSWGGEETQYF. For the CDR3, the DNA is TGTGCCAGCAGCTGGGGAGGGGAAGAGACCCAGTACTTC. This chain connects TRBV11-2 to TRBJ2-5; 7 bases align to TRBD2. Looked up from germline, CDR1 is SGHAT and CDR2 is FQNNGV. V shed 4 bases, J shed 3 bases, and the junction held 2 bases outside the gene matches. The CDR3 has 13 amino acids.

At least ten counts were recorded for this clonotype. V usage is TRBV29-1 and J usage is TRBJ2-5, with D hard to call. CDR1 and CDR2 from the germline V gene are SQVTM and ANQGSEA. CDR3 size: 11 residues. Trimming cost V 3 bases and J 1 base, with 3 bases left between them. The CDR3 spells CSVEGQETQYF. The CDR3 nucleotides are TGCAGCGTTGAGGGCCAAGAGACCCAGTACTTC.

This clonotype was counted at least ten times. The rearrangement links TRBV24-1 to TRBJ2-1; possible D gene TRBD2, 7 bases. Germline CDR1 is KGHDR and CDR2 is SFDVKD. V was shortened by 9 bases and J by 5 bases, with 16 bases between the two germline ends. The CDR3 covers 14 residues. CDR3 residues: CATARGAGNNEQFF. CDR3 bases: TGTGCCACCGCCCGGGGGGCAGGAAACAATGAGCAGTTCTTC.

This clonotype was observed many times. The chain uses TRBV20-1 and TRBJ1-6; 7 nucleotides align to TRBD1. Trimming at V came to 5 bases and at J to 5 bases, leaving 3 bases not matched to a gene. Germline CDR1 is DFQATT and CDR2 is SNEGSKA (reference sequence). The CDR3 covers 13 residues. The CDR3 sequence is CSAQDRNNSPLHF. The DNA for the CDR3 is TGCAGTGCTCAGGACAGGAATAATTCACCCCTCCACTTT.

This clonotype was counted many times. The chain couples TRBV12-3 or TRBV12-4 to TRBJ1-6; D is uncertain. V dropped 1 base and J dropped 11 bases, with 6 bases sitting between them. The CDR3 totals 12 residues. Here the CDR3 DNA reads TGTGCCAGCAGTTTAGAAGCAGCACCCCTCCACTTT. Protein sequence: CASSLEAAPLHF.

This clonotype has a count of ten or more. The chain links TRBV18 to TRBJ2-2; 7 bases fit TRBD1. The CDR3 is 16 residues long. Trimming removed 0 bases from V and 4 bases from J; junction bases left unmatched: 5. Germline V lookup: CDR1 KGHSH, CDR2 LQKENI. The CDR3, as DNA: TGTGCCAGCTCACCACCGAGACAGGGTCCCACCGGGGAGCTGTTTTTT. As protein: CASSPPRQGPTGELFF.

This clonotype was seen a single time. This chain connects TRBV11-3 to TRBJ2-1, with 11 bases matching TRBD2. CDR1 and CDR2 (germline): SGHNT, YENEEA. This CDR3 contains 16 residues. The ends lost 1 base at V and 1 base at J; junction bases unmatched: 0. CDR3: CASSLGLAGSYNEQFF. The CDR3 nucleotides are TGTGCCAGCAGCTTAGGACTAGCGGGGTCCTACAATGAGCAGTTCTTC.

This clonotype has a count of ten or more. The chain combines TRBV20-1 with TRBJ1-4; weak D call: TRBD1 (5 bases). The CDR3 is made up of 13 amino acids. V shed 6 bases and J shed 8 bases, with 16 bases lying between them. Germline V gives CDR1 DFQATT, CDR2 SNEGSKA (reference sequence). DNA of the CDR3: TGCAGTGCCCCGGGGGACCCGAGGGAAAAACTGTTTTTT. Its translation is CSAPGDPREKLFF.

This clonotype was seen ten or more times. The chain carries TRBV20-1 and TRBJ1-3; maybe TRBD1 (5 bases). Germline V gives CDR1 DFQATT, CDR2 SNEGSKA (reference sequence). The CDR3 spans 15 residues. V was shortened by 3 bases and J by 0 bases, with 12 bases between the two germline ends. The DNA for the CDR3 is TGCAGTGCTAGGAGTCCAGGGCCCTCTGGAAACACCATATATTTT. It translates to CSARSPGPSGNTIYF.

This chain uses TRBV2 with TRBJ2-3; D is unresolved. Germline CDR1 is SNHLY and CDR2 is FYNNEI. The CDR3 totals 13 residues. Between the trimmed V and J ends, which lost 7 bases and 4 bases, there was a span of 12 bases. The CDR3 reads CASILDFSDTQYF. The CDR3 DNA reads TGTGCCAGCATTCTGGATTTTTCAGATACGCAGTATTTT. Filled out from reference TRBV2 and TRBJ2-3, the complete variable domain reads EPEVTQTPSHQVTQMGQEVILRCVPISNHLYFYWYRQILGQKVEFLVSFYNNEISEKSEIFDDQFSVERPDGSNFTLKIRSTKLEDSAMYFCASILDFSDTQYFGPGTRLTVL.

The chain uses TRBV6-5 and TRBJ2-2; a possible D gene is TRBD1 (5 bases). V lost 0 bases, J lost 7 bases, and 12 bases lay in between. The CDR3 has 15 amino acids. Germline V gene sequence: CDR1 MNHEY, CDR2 SVGAGI. CDR3 nucleotide sequence: TGTGCCAGCAGTTACTCATCCCAGGGAATCGGGGAGCTGTTTTTT. Protein sequence: CASSYSSQGIGELFF.

This clonotype was found a few times. One base away lies a much larger clone, so this may be a sequencing read error. The chain combines TRBV5-1 with TRBJ2-1, with 12 bases lining up with TRBD1. Germline CDR1 SGHRS, CDR2 YFSETQ. The CDR3 sequence is 15 residues long. J was trimmed by 8 bases and V by 3 bases; bases with no gene match: 6. The CDR3 spells CASSSGQGAMDEQFF. As DNA, the CDR3 is TGCGCCAGCAGCTCGGGACAGGGGGCTATGGATGAGCAGTTCTTC.

The chain couples TRBV19 to TRBJ2-1; D perhaps matches TRBD2 (5 bases). Trimming stripped 5 bases from V and 5 bases from J, with 16 bases between. This CDR3 spans 15 amino acids. The germline V gene encodes CDR1 LNHDA and CDR2 SQIVND (reference sequence). The CDR3 loop is CASSPFRGRNNEQFF. DNA for the CDR3: TGTGCCAGTAGTCCCTTCCGGGGTAGAAACAATGAGCAGTTCTTC.

The sample holds many counts of this clonotype. CDR3 protein: CASSPPSGSSYNEQFF. In nucleotides, the CDR3 is TGCGCCAGCAGCCCACCTAGCGGGAGCTCCTACAATGAGCAGTTCTTC. The V and J genes are TRBV5-1 and TRBJ2-1, with 10 bases lining up with TRBD2. V shed 4 bases, J shed 0 bases, and the junction held 4 bases outside the gene matches. The CDR3 has 16 residues. Germline V lookup: CDR1 SGHRS, CDR2 YFSETQ.

This clonotype appeared many times. J is TRBJ2-3 and V is TRBV4-1; TRBD2 aligns across 9 bases. Losses at the gene ends were 0 bases for V and 1 base for J; bases not matched to a gene: 2. The CDR3 has 16 residues. CDR1 is MGHRA and CDR2 is YSYEKL in the germline V gene. In DNA form, the CDR3 reads TGCGCCAGCAGCCAAGAGGCGGGGGGGGGCACAGATACGCAGTATTTT. Protein sequence: CASSQEAGGGTDTQYF.

In this sample, this clonotype turned up many times. This chain connects TRBV6-2 or TRBV6-3 to TRBJ2-7, with D perhaps matching TRBD1 or TRBD2 (6 bases each). This CDR3 region has 19 residues. V was shortened by 4 bases and J by 2 bases, with 27 bases between the two germline ends. Looked up from germline, CDR1 is MNHEY and CDR2 is SVGEGT. CDR3 sequence (DNA): TGTGCCAGCAGTTCGCATGGCAGGACGGGGGCCCCACCAGCCTACGAGCAGTACTTC. This sequence encodes CASSSHGRTGAPPAYEQYF.